This T cell receptor (beta chain) was captured by sequencing in a study of blood T cell repertoires in COVID-19. Study-wide context: Researchers got acute and convalescent COVID-19 samples from the United States, Italy and Spain. T cells, B-cell-depleted T cells, or PBMCs supplied cDNA or gDNA.

Original analysis: Researchers report that nucleated cell counts were estimated from reference gene primer amplification. Only in-frame clones appear in the TCRdb table, and some are missing; sequencing was by immunoSEQ multiplex PCR. V, J and clone size derive from that table, while D and trimming were established from the DNA sequence. There are around 250,000 clones in the sample; about four fifths occur only once, and 3.4% lies in the top ten. This CDR3 is built from 13 residues. The V end lost 6 bases, the J end lost 8 bases, and 14 bases lay between the germline ends. The germline CDR1 and CDR2 sequences are KGHSH and LQKENI.

The receptor was isolated from a woman aged 18 to 35 with acute or convalescent COVID-19. The sequenced material came from peripheral blood. The chain couples TRBV18 to TRBJ2-1; D may be TRBD2 (5 bases). The CDR3 is CASSYNVEDEQFF. The CDR3 nucleotides read TGTGCCAGCTCGTACAATGTGGAGGATGAGCAGTTCTTC.